Sequencing of this T cell receptor (beta chain) was carried out in a study of T cells after yellow fever vaccination. Via MiXCR, TCRdb re-called the 5' RACE reads, giving one row per CDR3 protein. The sample includes 200,000 to 250,000 distinct CDR3 sequences, less than 8.5% of them seen just once. Germline CDR1 reads SGHTA; CDR2 reads FQGNSA. With V trimmed by 4 bases and J by 0 bases, 6 bases remained unmatched. This CDR3 region has 17 residues. This clonotype appeared a few times. The TCR was taken from a man between 25 and 39 years old who received the YFV17D yellow fever vaccine. This sequence joins TRBV7-2 and TRBJ2-3; 11 bases align to TRBD2. The sequencing used CD4+ T cells sorted from PBMCs, collected 15 days after the yellow fever booster vaccination. CDR3 region: CASSSQGLAASTDTQYF. The CDR3 bases are TGTGCCAGCAGCTCTCAGGGACTAGCGGCAAGCACAGATACGCAGTATTTT.